This is a list of T cell receptor beta chains from one sample in a study of T cells in tuberculosis. TCRdb keeps only in-frame clones here, not all; method: immunoSEQ multiplex PCR. The sample records tens of thousands of clones, around 87% being singletons. Sequencing used PBMCs. All receptors come from a donor between 5 and 29 years old with latent tuberculosis or without tuberculosis infection. Both conserved end residues are part of each CDR3. The D gene is left open where the match is weak. Expanded clones are given a class, and other clones once, few, many or no size at all.

d_call	j_call	v_call	clone_size	cdr3_aa	cdr3_nt
TRBD2	TRBJ2-5	TRBV27	-	CASTPSGGGMKTQYF	TGTGCCAGCACTCCCTCTGGGGGAGGGATGAAGACCCAGTACTTC
TRBD1	TRBJ1-6	TRBV2	few	CASSASGGQGNSPLHF	TGTGCCAGCAGTGCATCAGGGGGGCAGGGGAATTCACCCCTCCACTTT
-	TRBJ2-7	TRBV20-1	-	CSAEQGYEQYF	TGCAGTGCGGAACAGGGCTACGAGCAGTACTTC
-	TRBJ2-2	TRBV18	-	CASSLRGDTGELFF	TGTGCCAGCTCACTCAGGGGCGACACCGGGGAGCTGTTTTTT
-	TRBJ2-3	TRBV25-1	-	CASSPKGGTDTQYF	TGTGCCAGCAGTCCAAAAGGGGGCACAGATACGCAGTATTTT
-	TRBJ2-3	TRBV18	once	CASSPASPGADTQYF	TGTGCCAGCTCACCCGCCAGCCCCGGGGCAGATACGCAGTATTTT
-	TRBJ2-3	TRBV12-5	-	CASGQPSTDTQYF	TGTGCTAGTGGACAGCCTAGCACAGATACGCAGTATTTT
-	TRBJ2-3	TRBV6-4	-	CASSLTGSLADTQYF	TGTGCCAGCAGCCTGACAGGTTCCCTTGCAGATACGCAGTATTTT
TRBD1	TRBJ1-4	TRBV5-1	once	CASSTGQGNEKLFF	TGCGCCAGCAGCACGGGACAGGGGAATGAAAAACTGTTTTTT
TRBD1	TRBJ1-1	TRBV27	-	CASSPWTGLILNTEAFF	TGTGCCAGCAGTCCCTGGACAGGGTTGATTTTGAACACTGAAGCTTTCTTT
TRBD1	TRBJ2-5	TRBV9	-	CASSVGSGGEETQYF	TGTGCCAGCAGCGTAGGATCAGGGGGCGAAGAGACCCAGTACTTC
TRBD1	TRBJ2-7	TRBV4-3	-	CASSQGTGFDEQYF	TGCGCCAGCAGCCAAGGGACAGGGTTCGACGAGCAGTACTTC
TRBD2	TRBJ2-5	TRBV29-1	-	CSVARLAGIQETQYF	TGCAGTGTTGCAAGACTAGCGGGGATACAAGAGACCCAGTACTTC
TRBD2	TRBJ2-7	TRBV7-2	-	CASSRIAGGNYEQYF	TGTGCCAGCAGCAGGATAGCGGGGGGGAACTACGAGCAGTACTTC
-	TRBJ2-6	TRBV12-5	-	CASGPRRVASGANVLTF	TGTGCTAGTGGTCCTCGGAGGGTGGCATCTGGGGCCAACGTCCTGACTTTC
TRBD1	TRBJ1-2	TRBV18	-	CASSDRDRGNYGYTF	TGTGCCAGCTCGGACCGGGACAGGGGTAACTATGGCTACACCTTC
-	TRBJ1-2	TRBV10-3	-	CAISESALILANYGYTF	TGTGCCATCAGTGAGAGTGCCCTAATCCTAGCTAACTATGGCTACACCTTC
TRBD1	TRBJ1-2	TRBV6-5	-	CASRIGTGGGYTF	TGTGCCAGCAGGATCGGGACAGGGGGTGGCTACACCTTC